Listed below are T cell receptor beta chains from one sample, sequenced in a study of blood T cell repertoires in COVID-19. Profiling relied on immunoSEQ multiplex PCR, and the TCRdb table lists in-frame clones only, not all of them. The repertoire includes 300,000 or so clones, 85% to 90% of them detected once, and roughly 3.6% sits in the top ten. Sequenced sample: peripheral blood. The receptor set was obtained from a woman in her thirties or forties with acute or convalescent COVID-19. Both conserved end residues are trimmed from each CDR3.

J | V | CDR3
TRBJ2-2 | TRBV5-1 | ASSLGAGDTGELF
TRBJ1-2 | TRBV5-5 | ASSLTYPQGRAYGYT
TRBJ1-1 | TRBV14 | ASSQTGTWSMNTEAF
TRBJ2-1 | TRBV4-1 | ASSHLTETYNEQF
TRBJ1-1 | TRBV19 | ASTHGGSRNTEAF
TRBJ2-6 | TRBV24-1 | ATSDYSSGANVLT
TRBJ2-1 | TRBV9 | ASSVLAGVYNEQF
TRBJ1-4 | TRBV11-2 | ASNRGIREKLF
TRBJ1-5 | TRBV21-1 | ASSLRPQH
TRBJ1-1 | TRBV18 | ASSRGQNTEAF
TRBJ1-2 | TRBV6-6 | ASSYSGTHGYT
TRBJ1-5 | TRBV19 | ASSTIGTGYQPQH
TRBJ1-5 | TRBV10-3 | AISEGEISPQH
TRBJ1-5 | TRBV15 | ATSGDRGAAQPQH
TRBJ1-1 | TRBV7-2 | ASTLLGQTGTEAF
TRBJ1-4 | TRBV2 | ASRTDRGFQATNEKLF
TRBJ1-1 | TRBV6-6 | ASRSVQGGNTEAF
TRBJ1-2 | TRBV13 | ASSSQGTNYGYT
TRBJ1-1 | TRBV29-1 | SVTTGANTEAF
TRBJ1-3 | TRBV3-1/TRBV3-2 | ASRLSGAGNTIY
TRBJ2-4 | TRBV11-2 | ASSLTFGGTAKNIQY
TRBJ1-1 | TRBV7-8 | ASSFSGTGGTEAF
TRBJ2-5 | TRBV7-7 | ASSLGRGPSETQY
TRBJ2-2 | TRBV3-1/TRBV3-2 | ASTLRGGPGELF
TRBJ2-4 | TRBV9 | ASSNSLSRPGAKNIQY
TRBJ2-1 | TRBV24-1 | ATSAPFSPDRGPNNEQF
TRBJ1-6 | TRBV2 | ASRPEEGNSPLH
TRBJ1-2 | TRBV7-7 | ASSLANSSGENYGYT
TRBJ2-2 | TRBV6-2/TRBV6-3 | ASSRGGLIGELF
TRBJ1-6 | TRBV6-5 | ASSYVGTGSPLH
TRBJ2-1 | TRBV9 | ASSPREGRSYNEQF
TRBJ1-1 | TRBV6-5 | ASSYGGVDTEAF
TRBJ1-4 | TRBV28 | ASSLKGAQGNEKLF
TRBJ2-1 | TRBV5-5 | ASSLGEGTNNEQF
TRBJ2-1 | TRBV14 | ASSQELGAGAGVEQF
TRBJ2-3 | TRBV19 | ASSFRTIAGPITDTQY
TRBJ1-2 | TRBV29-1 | SVVPGELGYGYT
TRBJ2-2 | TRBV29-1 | SVGGAYTGELF
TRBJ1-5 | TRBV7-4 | ASSLKCDRGHQPQH
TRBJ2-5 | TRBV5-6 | ASSLVTTQETQY
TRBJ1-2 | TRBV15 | ATSTDLQGVYGYT
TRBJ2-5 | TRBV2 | ASSDGFQY
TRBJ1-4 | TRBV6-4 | ASSDGGKGAEKLF
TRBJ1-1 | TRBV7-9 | ASSRGQGLTEAF
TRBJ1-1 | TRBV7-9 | ASREQNTEAF
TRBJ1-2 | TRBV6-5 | ASSYAGGGYGYT
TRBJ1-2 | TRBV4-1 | ASSQLPTGSYT
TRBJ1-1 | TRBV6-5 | ASSYRGNTEAF
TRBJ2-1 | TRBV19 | ASNPEVPLPGAYNEQF
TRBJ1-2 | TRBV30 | AWATGYYGYT
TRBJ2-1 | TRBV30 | AWRTANEQF
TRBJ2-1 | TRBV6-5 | ASGAGRSLTPEQF
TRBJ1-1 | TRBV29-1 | SVERGQGSTEAF
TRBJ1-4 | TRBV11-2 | ASSLVSGTVNEKLF
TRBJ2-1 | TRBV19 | ASTPDTSSYNEQF
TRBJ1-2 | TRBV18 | ASSPDPAGTVLYGYT
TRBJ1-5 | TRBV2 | ASSVPGDSNQPQH